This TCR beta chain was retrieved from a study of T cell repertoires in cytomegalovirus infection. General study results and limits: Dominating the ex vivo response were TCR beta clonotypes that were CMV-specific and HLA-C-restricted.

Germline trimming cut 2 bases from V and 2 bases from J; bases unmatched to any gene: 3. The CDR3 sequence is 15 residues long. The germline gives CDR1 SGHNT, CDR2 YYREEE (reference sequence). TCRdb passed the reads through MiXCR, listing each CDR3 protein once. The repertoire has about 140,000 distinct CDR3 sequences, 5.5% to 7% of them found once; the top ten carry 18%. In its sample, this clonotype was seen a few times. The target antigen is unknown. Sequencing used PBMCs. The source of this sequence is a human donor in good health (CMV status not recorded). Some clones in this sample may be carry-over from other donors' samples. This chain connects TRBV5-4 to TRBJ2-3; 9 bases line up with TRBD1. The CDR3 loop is CASSFGTGNTDTQYF. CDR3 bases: TGTGCCAGCAGCTTCGGGACAGGGAACACAGATACGCAGTATTTT.